This T cell receptor beta chain was identified during a study of T-cell memory formation after mild COVID-19. Overall study context: Largely, TCR clusters stayed within a single donor.

Study-level points and caveats: Researchers report contracting CD4+ clones mostly in CM and EM, with CD8+ clones in EMRA. SARS-CoV-2 specificity of second-wave clones peaking day 37 was unconfirmed.

Sample barcodes and UMIs were carried by the TCR alpha and TCR beta cDNA libraries that 5'RACE generated with constant-segment primers. MiXCR, run by TCRdb on the 5' RACE reads, gives a single entry per CDR3 protein. The data show about 400,000 distinct CDR3 sequences, with 20% to 25% seen just once and around 9.5% held by the top ten. The germline V gene encodes CDR1 SGDLS and CDR2 YYNGEE. With 0 bases removed from V and 7 bases from J, the gap between germline ends came to 13 bases. The CDR3 has 15 residues. Comments on this clonotype: Its target is not known.

The source material was PBMCs or a T cell subset sorted from them (not recorded which). This receptor was identified in an adult woman who had mild COVID-19 (a few samples of this study predate the infection). Cell type and time point are not known. The J gene is TRBJ2-2, the V gene TRBV9; possibly TRBD2 for D (6 bases). CDR3 loop: CASSVAGRNVGELFF. CDR3 DNA sequence: TGTGCCAGCAGCGTAGCTGGGAGGAATGTCGGGGAGCTGTTTTTT.